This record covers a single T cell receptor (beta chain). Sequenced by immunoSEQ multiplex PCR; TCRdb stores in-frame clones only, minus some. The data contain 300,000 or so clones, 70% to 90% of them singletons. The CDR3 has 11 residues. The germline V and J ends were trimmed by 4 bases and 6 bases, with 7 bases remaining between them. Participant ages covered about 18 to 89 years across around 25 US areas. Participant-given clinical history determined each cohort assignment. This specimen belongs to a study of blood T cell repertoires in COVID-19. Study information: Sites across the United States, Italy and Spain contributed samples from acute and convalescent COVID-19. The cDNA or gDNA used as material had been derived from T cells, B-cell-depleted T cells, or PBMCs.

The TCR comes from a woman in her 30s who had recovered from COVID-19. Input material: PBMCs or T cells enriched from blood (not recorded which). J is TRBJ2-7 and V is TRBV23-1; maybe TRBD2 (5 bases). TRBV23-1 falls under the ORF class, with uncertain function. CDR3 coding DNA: TGCGCCAGCAGTCCCCGGGGCGAGCAGTACTTC. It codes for CASSPRGEQYF.